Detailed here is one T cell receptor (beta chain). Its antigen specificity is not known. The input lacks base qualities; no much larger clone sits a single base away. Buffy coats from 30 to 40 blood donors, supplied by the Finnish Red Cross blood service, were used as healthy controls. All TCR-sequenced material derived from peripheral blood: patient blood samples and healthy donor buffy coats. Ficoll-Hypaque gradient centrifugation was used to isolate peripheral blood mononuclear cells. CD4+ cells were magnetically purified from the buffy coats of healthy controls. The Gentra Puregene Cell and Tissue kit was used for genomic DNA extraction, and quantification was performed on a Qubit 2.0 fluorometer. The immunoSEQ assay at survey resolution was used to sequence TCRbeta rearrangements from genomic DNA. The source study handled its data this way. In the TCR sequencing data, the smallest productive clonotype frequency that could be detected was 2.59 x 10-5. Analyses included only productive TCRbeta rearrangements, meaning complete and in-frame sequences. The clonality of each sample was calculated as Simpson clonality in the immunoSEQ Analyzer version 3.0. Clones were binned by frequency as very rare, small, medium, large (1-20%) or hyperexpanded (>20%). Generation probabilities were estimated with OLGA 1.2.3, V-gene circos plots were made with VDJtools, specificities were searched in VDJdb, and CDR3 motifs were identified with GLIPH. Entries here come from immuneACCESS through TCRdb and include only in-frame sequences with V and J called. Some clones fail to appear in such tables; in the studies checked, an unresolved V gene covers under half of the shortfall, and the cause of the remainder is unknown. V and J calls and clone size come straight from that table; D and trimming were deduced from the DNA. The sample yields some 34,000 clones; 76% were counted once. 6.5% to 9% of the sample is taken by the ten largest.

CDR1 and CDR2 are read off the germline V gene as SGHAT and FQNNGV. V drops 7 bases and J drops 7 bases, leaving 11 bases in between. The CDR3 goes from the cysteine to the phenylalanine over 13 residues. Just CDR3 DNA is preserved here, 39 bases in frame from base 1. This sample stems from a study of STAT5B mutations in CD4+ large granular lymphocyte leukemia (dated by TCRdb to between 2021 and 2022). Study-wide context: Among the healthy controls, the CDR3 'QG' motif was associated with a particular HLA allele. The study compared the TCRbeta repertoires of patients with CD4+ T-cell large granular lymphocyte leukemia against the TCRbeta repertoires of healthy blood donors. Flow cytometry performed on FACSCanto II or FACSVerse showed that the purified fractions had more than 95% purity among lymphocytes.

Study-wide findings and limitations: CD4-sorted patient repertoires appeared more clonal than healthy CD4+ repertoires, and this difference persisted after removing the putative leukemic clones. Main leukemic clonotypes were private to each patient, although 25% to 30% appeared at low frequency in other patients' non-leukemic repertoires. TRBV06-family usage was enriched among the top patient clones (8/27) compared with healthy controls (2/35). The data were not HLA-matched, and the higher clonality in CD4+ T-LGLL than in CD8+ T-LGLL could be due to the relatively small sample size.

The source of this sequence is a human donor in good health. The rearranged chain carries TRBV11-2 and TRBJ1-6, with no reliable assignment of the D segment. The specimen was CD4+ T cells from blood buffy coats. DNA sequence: TGTGCCAGCACCTGGTCTTGGAATTCACCCCTCCACTTT. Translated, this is CASTWSWNSPLHF.